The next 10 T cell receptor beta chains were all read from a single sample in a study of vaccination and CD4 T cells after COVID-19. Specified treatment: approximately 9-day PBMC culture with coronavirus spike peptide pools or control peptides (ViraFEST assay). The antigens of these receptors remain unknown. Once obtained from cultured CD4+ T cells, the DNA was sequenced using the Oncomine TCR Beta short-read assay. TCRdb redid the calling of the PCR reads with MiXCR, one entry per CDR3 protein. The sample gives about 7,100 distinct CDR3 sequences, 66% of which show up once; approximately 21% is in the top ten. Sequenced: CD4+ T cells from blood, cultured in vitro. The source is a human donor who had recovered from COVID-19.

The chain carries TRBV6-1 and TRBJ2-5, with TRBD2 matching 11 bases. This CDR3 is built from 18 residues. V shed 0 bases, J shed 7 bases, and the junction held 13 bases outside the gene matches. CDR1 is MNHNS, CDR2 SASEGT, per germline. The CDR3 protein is CASSEALRGSGGAGTQYF. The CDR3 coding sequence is TGTGCCAGCAGTGAAGCGCTTCGGGGTAGCGGGGGGGCCGGGACCCAGTACTTC.

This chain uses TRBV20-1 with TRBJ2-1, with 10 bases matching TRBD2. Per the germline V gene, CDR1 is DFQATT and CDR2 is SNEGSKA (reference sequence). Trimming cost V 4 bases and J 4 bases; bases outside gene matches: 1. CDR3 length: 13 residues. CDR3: CSATSGSYNEQFF. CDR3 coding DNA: TGCAGTGCTACTAGCGGGAGTTACAATGAGCAGTTCTTC.

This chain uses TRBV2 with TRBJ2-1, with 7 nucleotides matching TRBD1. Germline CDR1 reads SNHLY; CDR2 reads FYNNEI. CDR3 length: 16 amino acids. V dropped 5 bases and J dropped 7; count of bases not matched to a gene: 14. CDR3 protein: CASSPQGTGGGNEQFF. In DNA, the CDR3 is TGTGCCAGCAGTCCACAGGGGACCGGCGGTGGGAATGAGCAGTTCTTC.

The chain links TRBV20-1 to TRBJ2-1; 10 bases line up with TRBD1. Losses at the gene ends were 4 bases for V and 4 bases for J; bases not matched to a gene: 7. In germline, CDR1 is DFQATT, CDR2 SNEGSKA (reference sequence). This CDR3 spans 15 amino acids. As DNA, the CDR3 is TGCAGTGCTATAGACAGGGGGCGCAGGTACAATGAGCAGTTCTTC. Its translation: CSAIDRGRRYNEQFF.

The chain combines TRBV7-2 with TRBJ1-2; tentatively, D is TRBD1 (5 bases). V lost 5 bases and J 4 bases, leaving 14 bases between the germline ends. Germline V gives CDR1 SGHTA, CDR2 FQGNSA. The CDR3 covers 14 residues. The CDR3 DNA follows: TGTGCCAGCAGCCCCCGGGGCCTACTCTATGGCTACACCTTC. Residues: CASSPRGLLYGYTF.

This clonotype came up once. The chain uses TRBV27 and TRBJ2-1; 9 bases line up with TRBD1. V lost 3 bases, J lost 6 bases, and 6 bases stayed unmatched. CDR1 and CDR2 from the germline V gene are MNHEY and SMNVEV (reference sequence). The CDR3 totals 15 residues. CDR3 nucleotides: TGTGCCAGCAGTTTGGACAGGGGCATAGGCAATGAGCAGTTCTTC. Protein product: CASSLDRGIGNEQFF.

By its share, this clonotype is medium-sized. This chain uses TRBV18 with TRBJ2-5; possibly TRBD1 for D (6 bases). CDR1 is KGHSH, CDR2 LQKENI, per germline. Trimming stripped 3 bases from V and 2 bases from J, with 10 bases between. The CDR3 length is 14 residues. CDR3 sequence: CASSPYRDQETQYF. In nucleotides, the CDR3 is TGTGCCAGCTCACCGTACAGGGATCAAGAGACCCAGTACTTC.

CDR3 sequence reads: CASSLGYNEQFF. CDR3 nucleotide sequence: TGTGCCAGCAGCTTAGGTTACAATGAGCAGTTCTTC. The V and J genes are TRBV7-6 and TRBJ2-1; D unresolved. Trimming cost V 1 base and J 4 bases, with 2 bases left between them. The CDR3 has 12 amino acids. Germline-derived CDR1 and CDR2 are SGHVS and FNYEAQ.

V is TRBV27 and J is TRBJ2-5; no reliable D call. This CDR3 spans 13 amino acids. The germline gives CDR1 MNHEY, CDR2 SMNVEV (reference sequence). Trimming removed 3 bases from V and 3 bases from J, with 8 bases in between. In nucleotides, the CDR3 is TGTGCCAGCAGTTTGGGTCCCAAAGAGACCCAGTACTTC. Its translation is CASSLGPKETQYF.

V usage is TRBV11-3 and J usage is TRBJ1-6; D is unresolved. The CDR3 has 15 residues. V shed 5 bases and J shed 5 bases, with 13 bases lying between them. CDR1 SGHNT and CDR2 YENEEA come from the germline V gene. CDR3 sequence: CASSPRSNHNSPLHF. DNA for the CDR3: TGTGCCAGCAGCCCGCGGAGTAATCATAATTCACCCCTCCACTTT.